This T cell receptor (beta chain) is from a study of cytomegalovirus exposure and HLA in healthy donors. General study results and limits: TCR beta V segments were, for the most part, productive about 87% or about 30% of the time in an earlier analysis. Later on, an analysis tied about 17,000 TCR beta sequences to HLA alleles at 0.05 false discovery rate.

A multiplex PCR was run with 60 Vbeta primers and 13 Jbeta primers. The method was immunoSEQ multiplex PCR; TCRdb's version includes in-frame clones alone and lacks a portion of them. The table includes 150,000 to 200,000 clones, more than 70% detected once. Notes on this clone: The antigen remains unidentified.

CDR1 SEHNR and CDR2 FQNEAQ come from the germline V gene (reference sequence). The CDR3 covers 14 residues. With 3 bases removed from V and 5 bases from J, the gap between germline ends came to 14 bases. Sequenced material: PBMCs. V usage is TRBV7-9 and J usage is TRBJ2-7; D might be TRBD1 (5 bases). The sequence was collected from a middle-aged man in good health and CMV-seropositive. The CDR3 DNA reads as TGTGCCAGCAGCTTTTGGGATCAGGGTGACGAGCAGTACTTC. Translating it yields CASSFWDQGDEQYF.